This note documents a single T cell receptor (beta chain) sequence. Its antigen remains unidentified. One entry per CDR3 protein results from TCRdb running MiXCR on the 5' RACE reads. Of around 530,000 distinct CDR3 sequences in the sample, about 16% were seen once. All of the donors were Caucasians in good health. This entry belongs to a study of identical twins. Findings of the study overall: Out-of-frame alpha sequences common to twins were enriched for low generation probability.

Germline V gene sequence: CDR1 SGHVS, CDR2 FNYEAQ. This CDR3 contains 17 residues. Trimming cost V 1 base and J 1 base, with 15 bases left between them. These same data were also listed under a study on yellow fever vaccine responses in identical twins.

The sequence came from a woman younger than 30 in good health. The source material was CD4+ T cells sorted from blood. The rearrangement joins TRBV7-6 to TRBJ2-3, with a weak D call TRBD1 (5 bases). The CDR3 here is CASSLGGWATGTDTQYF. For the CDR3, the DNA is TGTGCCAGCAGCTTAGGTGGGTGGGCGACAGGCACAGATACGCAGTATTTT.